One and the same sample provided the 22 T cell receptor beta chains below, sequenced in a study of OX40 agonist ivuxolimab in advanced cancers. Only in-frame clones appear in the TCRdb table, and some are missing; sequencing was by immunoSEQ multiplex PCR. The table shows around 61,000 clones, with more than 65% occurring only once. Sequences were derived from CD4+ or CD8+ T cells sorted from blood, sampled in a trial of the OX40 agonist ivuxolimab. The receptors were sampled from an adult with an advanced solid tumor such as melanoma, head and neck, liver or kidney cancer.

V is TRBV18 and J is TRBJ1-3; the match to TRBD1 covers 8 bases. CDR1 is KGHSH, CDR2 LQKENI, per germline. The CDR3 length is 15 residues. V shed 3 bases and J 7 bases; nucleotides not matched to a gene: 8. This chain's CDR3 is CASSPSGQGANTIYF. CDR3 DNA sequence: TGTGCCAGCTCACCCTCGGGGCAGGGGGCGAACACCATATATTTT.

The J gene is TRBJ2-7, the V gene TRBV4-2; 9 nucleotides line up with TRBD2. CDR3 length: 15 residues. J was trimmed by 4 bases and V by 2 bases; bases with no gene match: 6. Germline CDR1 and CDR2: LGHNA and YNFKEQ. The CDR3 loop reads CASSQQLAGRYEQYF. DNA of the CDR3: TGTGCCAGCAGCCAACAGCTAGCGGGGAGGTACGAGCAGTACTTC.

The chain recombines TRBV6-1 with TRBJ2-4; D is possibly TRBD1 (5 bases). Germline CDR1 MNHNS, CDR2 SASEGT. The CDR3 spans 12 residues. V lost 6 bases and J lost 9, with 12 bases in between. The CDR3 loop is CASRTESLIQYF. The CDR3 region has the DNA TGTGCCAGCAGGACAGAGTCTCTCATTCAGTACTTC.

The chain joins TRBV6-4 to TRBJ2-1, with 11 bases identical to TRBD2. Losses at the gene ends were 0 bases for V and 7 bases for J; bases not matched to a gene: 2. The CDR3 covers 15 residues. CDR1 MRHNA and CDR2 SNTAGT come from the germline V gene. This CDR3 is CASSDSSSGRNEQFF. DNA for the CDR3: TGTGCCAGCAGTGACTCGTCTAGCGGGAGGAATGAGCAGTTCTTC.

This chain links TRBV11-2 with TRBJ2-3; D remains unclear. V was clipped by 6 bases and J by 0 bases, with 13 bases between them. There are 15 residues in the CDR3. CDR1 is SGHAT and CDR2 is FQNNGV in the germline V gene. CDR3 sequence (DNA): TGTGCCAGCAGTCCGGAGTATATTAGCACAGATACGCAGTATTTT. Its protein is CASSPEYISTDTQYF. The full variable domain, completed using reference TRBV11-2 and TRBJ2-3, is EAGVAQSPRYKIIEKRQSVAFWCNPISGHATLYWYQQILGQGPKLLIQFQNNGVVDDSQLPKDRFSAERLKGVDSTLKIQPAKLEDSAVYLCASSPEYISTDTQYFGPGTRLTVL.

The chain links TRBV5-1 to TRBJ2-1; TRBD2 matches at 7 bases. With 0 bases clipped from V and 8 bases from J, the junction kept 8 bases outside the gene matches. Per the germline V gene, CDR1 is SGHRS and CDR2 is YFSETQ. The CDR3 runs 15 residues. CDR3 residues: CASSLGGLGGHEQFF. CDR3 DNA sequence: TGCGCCAGCAGCTTGGGTGGACTAGGTGGTCATGAGCAGTTCTTC.

This chain links TRBV7-2 with TRBJ2-1; D remains ambiguous. V gave up 0 bases and J gave up 0 bases, with 6 bases separating them. CDR1 SGHTA and CDR2 FQGNSA come from the germline V gene. The CDR3 extends over 15 amino acids. The CDR3 region has the DNA TGTGCCAGCAGCTTAGCTGGGCCCTCCTACAATGAGCAGTTCTTC. It translates to CASSLAGPSYNEQFF.

Only one count was recorded for this clone. V is TRBV12-2 and J is TRBJ2-7; the table's D call TRBD2 went unverified against the DNA. TRBV12-2 is reported as a pseudogene. The CDR3 covers 19 residues. CDR3 bases: TGTGCAAGTCGCTTAGTGTGGGTTGGACTAGCGGGAGGCCTCTACGAGCAGTACTTC. This codes for CASRLVWVGLAGGLYEQYF.

This chain joins TRBV30 and TRBJ1-6; D gene uncertain. V was clipped by 4 bases and J by 7 bases, with 11 bases between them. Germline CDR1 and CDR2: GTSNPN and SVGIG (reference sequence). This CDR3 region has 13 residues. CDR3: CAWTTQMNSPLHF. CDR3 nucleotides: TGTGCCTGGACCACCCAGATGAATTCACCCCTCCACTTT.

V gene TRBV5-1 combines with J gene TRBJ2-7; 9 bases are a match to TRBD1. CDR1 and CDR2 from the germline V gene are SGHRS and YFSETQ. The CDR3 totals 14 residues. V lost 0 bases, J lost 5 bases, and 3 bases stayed unmatched. The CDR3 DNA sequence: TGCGCCAGCAGCTTGGATGGACAGGGGAACGAGCAGTACTTC. Translated, it gives CASSLDGQGNEQYF.

This clone was detected a few times. This chain uses TRBV11-1 with TRBJ2-5; 7 bases line up with TRBD1. V trimming: 5 bases; J trimming: 5 bases; junction bases outside the gene matches: 5. The CDR3 has 13 amino acids. Per germline, CDR1 SGHAT and CDR2 FQDESV (reference sequence). The CDR3 reads CASSPTTGETQYF. As DNA, the CDR3 is TGTGCCAGCAGCCCCACGACAGGGGAGACCCAGTACTTC.

The chain has TRBV2 and TRBJ2-3, with 8 bases lining up with TRBD2. Germline CDR1 and CDR2: SNHLY and FYNNEI. The CDR3 has 13 amino acids. J gave up 1 base and V 8 bases, and 2 bases lay outside the gene matches. The CDR3 spells CASGTRGTDTQYF. CDR3 nucleotide sequence: TGTGCCAGCGGGACTAGAGGCACAGATACGCAGTATTTT.

This clone was seen a single time. The rearrangement links TRBV7-7 to TRBJ2-1, with 9 bases aligning to TRBD2. Germline V gene lookup returns CDR1 SSHAT and CDR2 FNYEAQ (reference sequence). The CDR3 covers 13 residues. The trim removed 5 bases at V and 11 bases at J, leaving 7 bases unmatched. DNA of the CDR3: TGTGCCAGCAGCAAGCGGGGGGCGCTCCAGCAGTTCTTC. Protein: CASSKRGALQQFF.

This chain joins TRBV11-2 and TRBJ2-3; D is perhaps TRBD2 (6 bases). Germline V gene lookup returns CDR1 SGHAT and CDR2 FQNNGV. The CDR3 runs 16 residues. Between the trimmed V and J ends, which lost 5 bases and 3 bases, there was a span of 18 bases. CDR3 in amino acids: CASSPPRGLSTDTQYF. CDR3 coding DNA: TGTGCCAGCAGCCCTCCCCGGGGGTTGTCAACAGATACGCAGTATTTT.

The rearrangement joins TRBV7-3 to TRBJ2-3; no clear D. CDR3 length equals 12 residues. The germline CDR1 and CDR2 sequences are SGHTA and FQGTGA. The V gene lost 5 bases and the J gene lost 2 bases, with 5 bases spanning the gap. The CDR3 sequence: CASSPDTDTQYF. The CDR3, as DNA: TGTGCCAGCAGCCCCGACACAGATACGCAGTATTTT.

The chain recombines TRBV30 with TRBJ1-6; tentative D call: TRBD1 (6 bases). CDR1 GTSNPN and CDR2 SVGIG come from the germline V gene (reference sequence). Trimming pared 6 bases from V and 7 bases from J, leaving 13 bases between. The CDR3 is 13 amino acids. The CDR3 protein is CACHRDRNSPLHF. The CDR3 bases are TGTGCCTGCCACAGGGATCGCAATTCACCCCTCCACTTT.

The chain recombines TRBV5-6 with TRBJ2-7; D not resolved. Germline V gene lookup returns CDR1 SGHDT and CDR2 YYEEEE. The CDR3 extends over 15 amino acids. V was pared by 3 bases and J by 0 bases, with 13 bases between. CDR3 in DNA: TGTGCCAGCAGCTCCGTCTACTATGGCTCCTACGAGCAGTACTTC. Translation gives CASSSVYYGSYEQYF.

The genes are TRBV7-2 and TRBJ2-7; 9 nucleotides match TRBD1. Germline V gene sequence: CDR1 SGHTA, CDR2 FQGNSA. The ends lost 6 bases at V and 3 bases at J; junction bases unmatched: 3. The CDR3 is made up of 13 amino acids. The CDR3 DNA reads as TGTGCCAGCAGTTGGGGACAGGGCTACGAGCAGTACTTC. Protein product: CASSWGQGYEQYF.

V is TRBV27 and J is TRBJ1-2, with D maybe TRBD1 (5 bases). The germline V and J ends were trimmed by 0 bases and 6 bases, with 20 bases remaining between them. This CDR3 has 17 residues. Germline assignment: CDR1 MNHEY and CDR2 SMNVEV (reference sequence). CDR3 residues: CASSLSWVAGGVNGYTF. The CDR3 DNA is TGTGCCAGCAGTTTATCGTGGGTGGCGGGGGGGGTGAATGGCTACACCTTC.

The sample holds one count of this clone. The chain combines TRBV6-4 with TRBJ2-7, with 7 nucleotides matching TRBD2. The CDR3 contains 17 residues. Germline CDR1 and CDR2: MRHNA and SNTAGT. The V and J ends lost 0 bases and 10 bases, in that order; junction bases with no gene match: 18. This chain's CDR3 is CASSDSIRSGMPWCQYF. For the CDR3, the DNA is TGTGCCAGCAGTGACTCAATCAGAAGCGGGATGCCGTGGTGCCAGTACTTC.

This rearrangement joins TRBV11-1 to TRBJ2-1; D perhaps matches TRBD1 (6 bases). The CDR3 contains 16 residues. CDR1 SGHAT and CDR2 FQDESV come from the germline V gene (reference sequence). The ends were cut back, 5 bases at V and 8 bases at J, with 22 bases in the middle. This chain's CDR3 is CASSPSSPGASDEQFF. The CDR3, as DNA: TGTGCCAGCAGCCCCTCGTCGCCAGGGGCGTCGGATGAGCAGTTCTTC. Supplemented by reference TRBV11-1 and TRBJ2-1, the full variable domain reads EAEVAQSPRYKITEKSQAVAFWCDPISGHATLYWYRQILGQGPELLVQFQDESVVDDSQLPKDRFSAERLKGVDSTLKIQPAELGDSAMYLCASSPSSPGASDEQFFGPGTRLTVL.

The V and J genes are TRBV29-1 and TRBJ1-1, with D maybe TRBD1 (6 bases). Trimming cost V 4 bases and J 6 bases, with 18 bases left between them. The germline CDR1 and CDR2 sequences are SQVTM and ANQGSEA. This CDR3 is built from 14 residues. This CDR3 is CSVVRGGVNPEAFF. CDR3 DNA: TGCAGCGTTGTAAGGGGGGGGGTAAACCCTGAAGCTTTCTTT.